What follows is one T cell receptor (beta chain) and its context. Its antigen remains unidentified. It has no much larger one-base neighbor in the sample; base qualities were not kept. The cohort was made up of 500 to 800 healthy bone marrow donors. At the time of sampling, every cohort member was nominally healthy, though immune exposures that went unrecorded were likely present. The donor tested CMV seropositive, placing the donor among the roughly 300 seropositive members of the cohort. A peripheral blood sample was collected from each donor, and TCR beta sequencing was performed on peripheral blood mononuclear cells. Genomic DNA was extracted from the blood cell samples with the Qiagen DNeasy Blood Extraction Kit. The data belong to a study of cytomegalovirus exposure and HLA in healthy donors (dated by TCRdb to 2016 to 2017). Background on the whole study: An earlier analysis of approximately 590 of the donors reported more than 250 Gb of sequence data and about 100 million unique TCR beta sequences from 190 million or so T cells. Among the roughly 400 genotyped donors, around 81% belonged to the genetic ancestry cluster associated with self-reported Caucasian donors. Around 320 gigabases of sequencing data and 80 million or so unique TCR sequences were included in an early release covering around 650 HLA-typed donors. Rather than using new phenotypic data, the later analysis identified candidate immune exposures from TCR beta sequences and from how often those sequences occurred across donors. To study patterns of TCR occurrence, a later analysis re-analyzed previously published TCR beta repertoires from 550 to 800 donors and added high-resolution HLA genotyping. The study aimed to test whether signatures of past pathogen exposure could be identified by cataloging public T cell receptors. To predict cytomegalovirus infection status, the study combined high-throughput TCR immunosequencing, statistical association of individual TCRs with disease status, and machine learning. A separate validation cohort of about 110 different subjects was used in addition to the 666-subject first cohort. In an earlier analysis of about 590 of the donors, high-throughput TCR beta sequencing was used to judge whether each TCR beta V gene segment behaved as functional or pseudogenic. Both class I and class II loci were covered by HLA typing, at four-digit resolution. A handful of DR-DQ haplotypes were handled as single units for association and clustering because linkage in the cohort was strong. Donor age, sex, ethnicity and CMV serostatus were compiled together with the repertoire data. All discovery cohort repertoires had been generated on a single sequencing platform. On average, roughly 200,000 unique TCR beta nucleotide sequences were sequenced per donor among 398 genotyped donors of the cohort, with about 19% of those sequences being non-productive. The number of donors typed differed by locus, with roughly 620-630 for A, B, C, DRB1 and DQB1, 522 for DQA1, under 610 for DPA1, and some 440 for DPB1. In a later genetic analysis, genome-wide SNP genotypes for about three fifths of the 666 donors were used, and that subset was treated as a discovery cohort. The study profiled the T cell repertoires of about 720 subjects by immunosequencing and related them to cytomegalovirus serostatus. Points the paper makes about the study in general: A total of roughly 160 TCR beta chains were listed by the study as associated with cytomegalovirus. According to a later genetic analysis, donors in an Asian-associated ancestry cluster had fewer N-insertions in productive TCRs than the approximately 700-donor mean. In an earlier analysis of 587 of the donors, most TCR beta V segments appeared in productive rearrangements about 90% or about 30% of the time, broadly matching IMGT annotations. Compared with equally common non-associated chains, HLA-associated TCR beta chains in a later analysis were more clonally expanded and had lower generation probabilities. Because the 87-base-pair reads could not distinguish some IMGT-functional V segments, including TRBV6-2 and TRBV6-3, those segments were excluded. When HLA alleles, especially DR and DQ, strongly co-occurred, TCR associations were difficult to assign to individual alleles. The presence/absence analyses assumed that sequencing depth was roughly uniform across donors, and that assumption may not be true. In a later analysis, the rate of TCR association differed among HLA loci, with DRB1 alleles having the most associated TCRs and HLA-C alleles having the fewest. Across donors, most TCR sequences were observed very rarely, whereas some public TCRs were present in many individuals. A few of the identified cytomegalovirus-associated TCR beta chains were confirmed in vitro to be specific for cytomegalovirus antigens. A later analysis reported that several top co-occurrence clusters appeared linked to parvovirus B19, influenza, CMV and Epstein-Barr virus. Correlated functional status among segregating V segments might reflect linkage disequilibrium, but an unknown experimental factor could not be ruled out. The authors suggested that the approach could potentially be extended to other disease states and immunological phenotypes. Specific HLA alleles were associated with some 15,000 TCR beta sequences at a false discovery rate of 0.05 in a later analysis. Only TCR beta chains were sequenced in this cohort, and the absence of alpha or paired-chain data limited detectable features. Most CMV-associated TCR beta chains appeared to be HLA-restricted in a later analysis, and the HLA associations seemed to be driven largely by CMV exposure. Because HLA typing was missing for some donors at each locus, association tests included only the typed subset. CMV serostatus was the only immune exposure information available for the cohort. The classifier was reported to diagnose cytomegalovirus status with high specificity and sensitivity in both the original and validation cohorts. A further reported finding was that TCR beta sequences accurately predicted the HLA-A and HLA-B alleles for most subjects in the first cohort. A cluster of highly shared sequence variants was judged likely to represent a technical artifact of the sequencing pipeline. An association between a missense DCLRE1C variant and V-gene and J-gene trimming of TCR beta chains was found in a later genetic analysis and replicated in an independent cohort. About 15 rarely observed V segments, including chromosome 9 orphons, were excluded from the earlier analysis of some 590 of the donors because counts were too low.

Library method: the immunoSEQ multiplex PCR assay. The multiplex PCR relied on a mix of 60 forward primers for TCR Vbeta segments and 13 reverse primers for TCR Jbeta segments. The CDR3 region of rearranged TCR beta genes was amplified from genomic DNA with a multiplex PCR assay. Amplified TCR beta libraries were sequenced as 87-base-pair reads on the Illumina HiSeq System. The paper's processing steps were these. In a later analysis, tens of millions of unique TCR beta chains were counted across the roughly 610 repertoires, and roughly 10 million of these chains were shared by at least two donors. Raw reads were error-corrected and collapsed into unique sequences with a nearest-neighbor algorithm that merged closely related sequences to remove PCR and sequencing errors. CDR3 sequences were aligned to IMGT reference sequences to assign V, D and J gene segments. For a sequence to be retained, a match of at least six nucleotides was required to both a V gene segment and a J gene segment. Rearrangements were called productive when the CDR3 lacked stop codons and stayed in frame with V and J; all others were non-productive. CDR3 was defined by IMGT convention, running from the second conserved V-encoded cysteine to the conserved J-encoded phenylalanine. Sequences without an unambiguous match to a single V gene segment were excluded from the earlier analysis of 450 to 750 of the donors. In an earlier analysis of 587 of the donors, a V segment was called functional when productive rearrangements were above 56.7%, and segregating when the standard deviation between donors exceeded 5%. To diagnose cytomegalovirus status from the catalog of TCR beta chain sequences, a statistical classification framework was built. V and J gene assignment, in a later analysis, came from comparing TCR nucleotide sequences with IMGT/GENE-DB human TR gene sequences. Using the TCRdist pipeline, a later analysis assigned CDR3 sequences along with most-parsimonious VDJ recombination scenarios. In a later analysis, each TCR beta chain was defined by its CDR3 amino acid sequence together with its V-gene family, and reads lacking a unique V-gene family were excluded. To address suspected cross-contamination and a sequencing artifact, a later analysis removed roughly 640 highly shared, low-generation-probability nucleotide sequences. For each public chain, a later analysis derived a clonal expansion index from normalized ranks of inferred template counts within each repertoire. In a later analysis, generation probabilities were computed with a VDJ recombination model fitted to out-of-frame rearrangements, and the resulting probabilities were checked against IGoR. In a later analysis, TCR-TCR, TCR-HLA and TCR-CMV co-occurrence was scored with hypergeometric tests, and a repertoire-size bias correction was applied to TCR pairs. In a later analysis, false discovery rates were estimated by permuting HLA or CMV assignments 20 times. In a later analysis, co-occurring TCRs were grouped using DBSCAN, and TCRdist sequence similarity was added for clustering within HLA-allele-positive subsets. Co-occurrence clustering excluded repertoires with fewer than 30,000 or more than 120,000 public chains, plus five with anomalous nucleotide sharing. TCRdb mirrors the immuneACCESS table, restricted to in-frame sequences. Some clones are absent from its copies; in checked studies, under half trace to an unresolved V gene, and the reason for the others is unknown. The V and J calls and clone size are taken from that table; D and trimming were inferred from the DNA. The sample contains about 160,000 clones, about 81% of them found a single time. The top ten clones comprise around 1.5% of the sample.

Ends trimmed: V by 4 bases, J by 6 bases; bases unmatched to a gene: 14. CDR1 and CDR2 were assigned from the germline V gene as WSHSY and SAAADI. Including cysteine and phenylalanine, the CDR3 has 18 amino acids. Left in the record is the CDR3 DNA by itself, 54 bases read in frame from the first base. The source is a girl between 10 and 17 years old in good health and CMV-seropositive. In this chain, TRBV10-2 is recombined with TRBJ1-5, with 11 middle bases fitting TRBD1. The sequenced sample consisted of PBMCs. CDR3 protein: CASSVLFGSGQGVQPQHF. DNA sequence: TGCGCCAGCAGTGTATTGTTTGGTTCGGGACAGGGGGTTCAGCCCCAGCATTTT.